This T cell receptor (beta chain) was sequenced in a study of T cell responses to AZD1222 COVID-19 vaccine. Study-wide points: The CD4 TCRs associated with vaccination extended across spike and predominated at 160-218 and 743-854. An increase in Spike-specific TCR breadth and depth was observed after two AZD1222 doses. Unmutated variant regions reportedly attract nearly half of all spike-specific TCRs.

Note on this clone: Antigen specificity is unknown.

The CDR3 contains 15 residues. Per the germline V gene, CDR1 is SEHNR and CDR2 is FQNEAQ (reference sequence). V was trimmed by 2 bases and J by 5 bases, leaving 15 bases between them. Here immunoSEQ multiplex PCR was the method, and the copy in TCRdb shows in-frame clones only, minus some. The profile shows some 130,000 clones, 92% of them singletons. The input for sequencing was peripheral blood, taken on day 0 of AZD1222 vaccination. This TCR came from an adult in good health. J is TRBJ1-1 and V is TRBV7-9, with D unclear. CDR3 region: CASSLPPGIKTEAFF. As DNA, the CDR3 is TGTGCCAGCAGCTTACCTCCCGGGATTAAGACTGAAGCTTTCTTT.